The present T cell receptor beta chain was sequenced within a study of OX40 agonist ivuxolimab in advanced cancers. As for the study in general: Hepatocellular carcinoma, melanoma, renal cell or head and neck cancer occurred in dose-escalation patients. Three dose-escalation patients had partial responses: one with hepatocellular carcinoma and two with cutaneous melanoma. Whole-study results and caveats: It was not determined which antigens were specifically recognized by the peripheral T cells that had undergone clonal expansion.

Profiling relied on immunoSEQ multiplex PCR, and the TCRdb table lists in-frame clones only, not all of them. The sample carries about 28,000 clones, less than 80% recorded once. The germline V gene has CDR1 MDHEN and CDR2 SYDVKM. The CDR3 spans 14 residues. Trimming removed 9 bases at V and 0 bases at J, with 15 bases between. For this clone: Its cognate antigen is unknown.

The rearrangement joins TRBV28 to TRBJ2-7; a weak D match, TRBD1 (5 bases). This sequence was found in an adult with an advanced solid tumor such as melanoma, head and neck, liver or kidney cancer. The specimen comprised CD4+ or CD8+ T cells sorted from blood, sampled in a trial of the OX40 agonist ivuxolimab. DNA of the CDR3: TGTGCCAGTAAACAGGCGCCCAGCTCCTACGAGCAGTACTTC. Residues: CASKQAPSSYEQYF.